Sequencing of this T cell receptor (beta chain) was carried out in a study of CD8 T cells in ankylosing spondylitis. TCR beta libraries were made by quantitative 5'-RACE with molecular barcodes. MiXCR, applied by TCRdb to the 5' RACE reads, yields one record per CDR3 protein. The table records roughly 42,000 distinct CDR3 sequences, less than 3.5% of them present only once. Germline CDR1 is SGDLS and CDR2 is YYNGEE. V shed 0 bases and J shed 10 bases, with 11 bases lying between them. The CDR3 extends over 13 amino acids. At least ten counts were recorded for this clonotype. This sequence joins TRBV9 and TRBJ2-1; a possible D gene is TRBD2 (5 bases). Source material: blood, either unsorted or a sorted T cell fraction (not recorded which). The sequence was collected from a male donor with ankylosing spondylitis or in good health (not recorded which). Here the CDR3 DNA reads TGTGCCAGCAGCGTAGGCCTAGCTAGGGAGCAGTTCTTC. Protein product: CASSVGLAREQFF.